The 26 T cell receptor beta chains below were found in one sample sequenced in a study of cytomegalovirus exposure and HLA in healthy donors. Method: immunoSEQ multiplex PCR; TCRdb's copy keeps in-frame clones and lacks some. The sample has approximately 100,000 clones, 80% to 95% seen once; the top ten hold 0.95% to 1.3%. Sequenced material: PBMCs. The receptor source for this set is a woman younger than 45 in good health and CMV-seropositive.

J is TRBJ2-7 and V is TRBV10-2; 10 bases are a match to TRBD2. The CDR3 loop spans 17 amino acids. Trimming cost V 7 bases and J 3 bases; bases outside gene matches: 15. Germline loops: CDR1 WSHSY, CDR2 SAAADI. The CDR3 is CASMRGLAGGTFYEQYF. The CDR3 nucleotides are TGCGCCAGCATGCGCGGATTAGCGGGGGGAACCTTCTACGAGCAGTACTTC.

The V gene is TRBV4-3, the J gene TRBJ2-7; 8 nucleotides match TRBD2. The V gene's germline CDR1 is LGHNA and CDR2 YSLEER. This CDR3 region has 15 residues. Losses at the gene ends were 1 base for V and 3 bases for J; bases not matched to a gene: 5. CDR3 nucleotides: TGCGCCAGCAGCCAAGCCCCAGCGGGAGACTACGAGCAGTACTTC. Translating it yields CASSQAPAGDYEQYF.

This chain links TRBV4-3 with TRBJ2-1; TRBD2 matches at 8 bases. This CDR3 spans 16 amino acids. Germline values: CDR1 LGHNA, CDR2 YSLEER. Germline trimming cut 0 bases from V and 0 bases from J; bases unmatched to any gene: 1. The DNA for the CDR3 is TGCGCCAGCAGCCAAGATGGACTAGCCTCCTACAATGAGCAGTTCTTC. Translation gives CASSQDGLASYNEQFF.

This rearrangement joins TRBV19 to TRBJ1-5; D might be TRBD1 (5 bases). The V and J ends lost 5 bases and 5 bases respectively, with 10 bases between them. CDR1 and CDR2 from the germline V gene are LNHDA and SQIVND (reference sequence). The CDR3 covers 13 residues. CDR3 coding DNA: TGTGCCAGTAGTCTCGGGACTTATCAGCCCCAGCATTTT. It translates to CASSLGTYQPQHF.

The V gene is TRBV15, the J gene TRBJ2-3; 8 nucleotides align to TRBD2. The J segment lost 5 bases and the V segment lost 1 base, leaving 5 bases of the junction unmatched. The CDR3 length is 15 residues. Looked up from germline, CDR1 is LNHNV and CDR2 is YYDKDF (reference sequence). The CDR3 sequence: CATSRAAGGIDTQYF. The CDR3, as DNA: TGTGCCACCAGCAGAGCGGCGGGGGGCATAGATACGCAGTATTTT. The full variable domain, its missing parts supplied by reference TRBV15 and TRBJ2-3, is DAMVIQNPRYQVTQFGKPVTLSCSQTLNHNVMYWYQQKSSQAPKLLFHYYDKDFNNEADTPDNFQSRRPNTSFCFLDIRSPGLGDTAMYLCATSRAAGGIDTQYFGPGTRLTVL.

This clone has at least ten counts. The rearrangement links TRBV27 to TRBJ2-1; 8 positions agree with TRBD2. V was clipped by 5 bases and J by 5 bases; unmatched bases: 5. The CDR3 runs 14 residues. Germline CDR1 MNHEY, CDR2 SMNVEV (reference sequence). CDR3 in DNA: TGTGCCAGCAGTCCTAGCGGGCCCGACAATGAGCAGTTCTTC. Translation: CASSPSGPDNEQFF.

The rearrangement joins TRBV2 to TRBJ1-1, with a tentative D call TRBD1 (6 bases). CDR1 is SNHLY, CDR2 FYNNEI, per germline. The V gene lost 6 bases and the J gene lost 4 bases, with 15 bases spanning the gap. The CDR3 has 14 residues. As DNA, the CDR3 is TGTGCCAGCAGCGAACAGGGTCAGGTCACTGAAGCTTTCTTT. Amino acids: CASSEQGQVTEAFF.

The V gene is TRBV7-2, the J gene TRBJ1-5; 7 bases align to TRBD1. The germline V gene encodes CDR1 SGHTA and CDR2 FQGNSA. CDR3 length: 15 residues. Trimming cost V 1 base and J 3 bases; bases outside gene matches: 3. In DNA form, the CDR3 reads TGTGCCAGCAGCTTAGAGGGGACAGCCAATCAGCCCCAGCATTTT. Its protein is CASSLEGTANQPQHF.

This clone was recorded only once. The rearrangement links TRBV27 to TRBJ2-7; maybe TRBD2 (5 bases). The V end lost 2 bases, the J end lost 0 bases, and 11 bases lay between the germline ends. CDR3 size: 15 residues. Germline CDR1 and CDR2: MNHEY and SMNVEV (reference sequence). The CDR3 sequence is CASSLRTQSSYEQYF. Written as DNA, the CDR3 is TGTGCCAGCAGTTTAAGGACTCAGAGCTCCTACGAGCAGTACTTC.

A single count supports this clone. The rearrangement links TRBV10-3 to TRBJ1-1; 7 bases are a match to TRBD1. The germline gives CDR1 ENHRY, CDR2 SYGVKD. There are 15 residues in the CDR3. Germline trimming cut 6 bases from V and 4 bases from J; bases unmatched to any gene: 11. In DNA, the CDR3 is TGTGCCATCAGCCACCCGGGCAGGGGGATCACTGAAGCTTTCTTT. Translation: CAISHPGRGITEAFF.

V and J are TRBV27 and TRBJ1-1; the D is unclear. The CDR3 runs to 13 residues. Trimming took 6 bases from V and 0 from J, leaving 8 bases between them. Germline lookup yields CDR1 MNHEY and CDR2 SMNVEV (reference sequence). The CDR3 DNA follows: TGTGCCAGCAGGACGGGGATGAACACTGAAGCTTTCTTT. Translation gives CASRTGMNTEAFF.

In its sample, this clone was seen once. This chain connects TRBV9 to TRBJ2-3, with 12 bases that match TRBD2. After removal of 4 bases from V and 6 bases from J, the junction contained 9 bases not matched to a gene. Germline V gene lookup returns CDR1 SGDLS and CDR2 YYNGEE. This CDR3 has 16 amino acids. CDR3 sequence: CASSTGTSGPGDTQYF. In DNA form, the CDR3 reads TGTGCCAGCAGCACCGGGACTAGCGGGCCTGGGGATACGCAGTATTTT.

The genes are TRBV6-1 and TRBJ2-1; TRBD1 is a possible D gene (6 bases). V shed 6 bases and J shed 2 bases, with 14 bases lying between them. The CDR3 extends over 15 amino acids. Germline CDR1 MNHNS, CDR2 SASEGT. As DNA, the CDR3 is TGTGCCAGCAGCTTCCGGGACACTACCTACAATGAGCAGTTCTTC. This codes for CASSFRDTTYNEQFF.

The chain carries TRBV28 and TRBJ1-2; a possible D gene is TRBD1 (6 bases). The CDR3 spans 13 residues. The germline CDR1 and CDR2 sequences are MDHEN and SYDVKM. Between the trimmed V and J ends, which lost 4 bases and 5 bases, there was a span of 11 bases. CDR3 region: CASSYRVGYGYTF. CDR3 DNA sequence: TGTGCCAGCAGTTACAGGGTTGGATATGGCTACACCTTC.

V gene TRBV19 combines with J gene TRBJ1-1; TRBD1 matches at 8 bases. Germline values: CDR1 LNHDA, CDR2 SQIVND (reference sequence). The V and J ends lost 3 bases and 4 bases, in that order; junction bases with no gene match: 1. This CDR3 contains 13 residues. The CDR3 loop is CASSIRGPTEAFF. DNA for the CDR3: TGTGCCAGTAGTATCAGGGGGCCCACTGAAGCTTTCTTT.

The gene calls are TRBV5-5 and TRBJ2-7, with D possibly matching TRBD1 (7 bases). The CDR3 is made up of 15 amino acids. Trimming pared 0 bases from V and 4 bases from J, leaving 14 bases between. CDR1 and CDR2 from the germline V gene are SGHKS and YYEKEE (reference sequence). For the CDR3, the DNA is TGTGCCAGCAGCTTGGGCGGGACAGACCTGTACGAGCAGTACTTC. It codes for CASSLGGTDLYEQYF.

The chain recombines TRBV5-1 with TRBJ1-2, with D possibly matching TRBD1 (5 bases). CDR1 SGHRS and CDR2 YFSETQ come from the germline V gene. Trimming shortened V by 0 bases and J by 5 bases, and 11 bases separated the two germline ends. This CDR3 region has 14 residues. This CDR3 is CASSLGQGVYGYTF. As DNA, the CDR3 is TGCGCCAGCAGCTTGGGACAAGGGGTTTATGGCTACACCTTC.

The chain carries TRBV10-3 and TRBJ1-2; 10 bases align to TRBD1. The CDR3 contains 14 residues. V shed 9 bases and J 7 bases; nucleotides not matched to a gene: 11. The germline gives CDR1 ENHRY, CDR2 SYGVKD. The CDR3 region has the DNA TGTGCCATAACCCCGGGACAGGGGATTTTTGGCTACACCTTC. Its translation: CAITPGQGIFGYTF.

V usage is TRBV7-6 and J usage is TRBJ1-5; D possibly corresponds to TRBD1 (6 bases). The CDR3 sequence is 15 residues long. The germline V and J ends were trimmed by 0 bases and 7 bases, with 13 bases remaining between them. The germline gives CDR1 SGHVS, CDR2 FNYEAQ. The CDR3 loop reads CASSLAGGAGQPQHF. The CDR3 region has the DNA TGTGCCAGCAGCTTAGCGGGGGGGGCTGGCCAGCCCCAGCATTTT. Filled out from reference TRBV7-6 and TRBJ1-5, the complete variable domain reads GAGVSQSPRYKVTKRGQDVALRCDPISGHVSLYWYRQALGQGPEFLTYFNYEAQQDKSGLPNDRFSAERPEGSISTLTIQRTEQRDSAMYRCASSLAGGAGQPQHFGDGTRLSIL.

This clone was detected only a few times. The V and J genes are TRBV6-1 and TRBJ2-1; 10 bases align to TRBD2. From germline, CDR1 is MNHNS and CDR2 SASEGT. With 2 bases clipped from V and 8 bases from J, the junction kept 6 bases outside the gene matches. The CDR3 is made up of 15 amino acids. This CDR3 reads CASSEFSGRTDEQFF. Here the CDR3 DNA reads TGTGCCAGCAGTGAATTTAGCGGGAGGACGGATGAGCAGTTCTTC.

The chain combines TRBV6-1 with TRBJ1-5; maybe TRBD1 (6 bases). V was cut by 6 bases and J by 3 bases, with 15 bases left in between. Germline V lookup: CDR1 MNHNS, CDR2 SASEGT. CDR3 length: 15 amino acids. The CDR3 DNA reads as TGTGCCAGCAGAGACCACCAGGGGCACAATCAGCCCCAGCATTTT. Translation: CASRDHQGHNQPQHF.

The count of this clone is one. The chain has TRBV4-1 and TRBJ2-7; TRBD2 matches at 14 bases. CDR3 length equals 17 residues. CDR1 is MGHRA, CDR2 YSYEKL, per germline. The ends lost 4 bases at V and 5 bases at J; junction bases unmatched: 10. This CDR3 reads CASSRFSGTSGSDEQYF. The CDR3 nucleotides read TGCGCCAGCAGCCGATTTTCCGGGACTAGCGGGAGCGACGAGCAGTACTTC.

V and J are TRBV15 and TRBJ2-3; tentative D call: TRBD1 (5 bases). This CDR3 region has 16 residues. The V end lost 3 bases, the J end lost 0 bases, and 13 bases lay between the germline ends. CDR1 and CDR2 from the germline V gene are LNHNV and YYDKDF (reference sequence). CDR3 nucleotides: TGTGCCACCAGCAGGGATGACAGCACTAGCACAGATACGCAGTATTTT. Amino acid sequence: CATSRDDSTSTDTQYF.

The chain couples TRBV25-1 to TRBJ1-1, with a possible D match to TRBD1 (6 bases). Trimming pared 6 bases from V and 5 bases from J, leaving 13 bases between. Germline assignment: CDR1 MGHDK and CDR2 SYGVNS. The CDR3 spans 13 residues. The CDR3 nucleotides read TGTGCCAGCAGAGCACAGGGTGGGACTGAAGCTTTCTTT. It yields the protein CASRAQGGTEAFF.

This chain uses TRBV28 with TRBJ2-7, with 10 bases fitting TRBD2. Germline V gene lookup returns CDR1 MDHEN and CDR2 SYDVKM. V lost 7 bases and J lost 3; bases outside the gene matches: 9. This CDR3 is built from 15 residues. The CDR3 DNA follows: TGTGCCAGCACGTTGGTAGCGGGAGGTGGCTACGAGCAGTACTTC. It is translated as CASTLVAGGGYEQYF.

The chain joins TRBV30 to TRBJ2-3; 12 bases align to TRBD2. The germline V gene has CDR1 GTSNPN and CDR2 SVGIG (reference sequence). There are 16 residues in the CDR3. The V segment lost 3 bases and the J segment 0 bases; nucleotides outside the gene matches: 4. In DNA, the CDR3 is TGTGCCTGGAGGCAAGGACTAGCGGGAAGCACAGATACGCAGTATTTT. Protein product: CAWRQGLAGSTDTQYF.